The 17 T cell receptor beta chains presented below share a single source sample, sequenced in a study of T cell repertoires in cytomegalovirus infection (dated by TCRdb to between 2018 and 2021). The reads were generated on an Illumina HiSeq 1500. In TCRdb, the public reads were trimmed at Q25 with fastp and aligned with MiXCR, with productive beta chains retained. A single entry per CDR3 protein holds the most common genes and DNA from its merged rows. This sample has around 530,000 distinct CDR3 sequences in its table, and less than 30% of those were observed once. Roughly an eighth of the sample rests with the top ten. The sequenced sample was PBMCs. The source of these receptors is a human donor in good health (CMV status not recorded). Some clones in this sample may be carry-over from other donors' samples.

There are many counts of this clonotype. V gene TRBV4-3 combines with J gene TRBJ2-1, with TRBD2 matching 7 bases. The V segment lost 2 bases and the J segment 2 bases; nucleotides outside the gene matches: 9. Germline V CDR1 and CDR2: LGHNA, YSLEER. The length of the CDR3 is 17 residues. For the CDR3, the DNA is TGCGCCAGCAGCCAATACGTTTCGACTAGCCCCTACAATGAGCAGTTCTTC. This encodes CASSQYVSTSPYNEQFF.

This clonotype was observed a few times. The chain joins TRBV12-5 to TRBJ2-5; the match to TRBD1 covers 7 bases. The CDR3 contains 16 residues. V lost 1 base and J lost 0; bases outside the gene matches: 5. The V gene's germline CDR1 is LGHNT and CDR2 FRNRAP. CDR3 DNA sequence: TGTGCTAGTGGTTTGGGGGGGACAGCGTACCAAGAGACCCAGTACTTC. It is translated as CASGLGGTAYQETQYF.

This clonotype was found a few times. The genes are TRBV12-3 or TRBV12-4 and TRBJ1-1, with a possible D match to TRBD1 (5 bases). The CDR3 totals 14 residues. V shed 3 bases and J shed 2 bases, with 10 bases lying between them. The CDR3 DNA reads TGTGCCAGCAGTTTTGGCAGGGTAAACACTGAAGCTTTCTTT. Translation gives CASSFGRVNTEAFF.

This clonotype has a handful of counts. CDR3 in amino acids: CASSDPGQTYEQYF. The CDR3 DNA follows: TGTGCCAGCAGTGACCCGGGACAGACCTACGAGCAGTACTTC. The chain couples TRBV5-4 to TRBJ2-7; TRBD1 matches at 7 bases. Trimming took 5 bases from V and 2 from J; bases not matched to a gene: 7. Germline V gives CDR1 SGHNT, CDR2 YYREEE (reference sequence). The CDR3 runs to 14 residues.

As DNA, the CDR3 is TGCGCCAGCAGCCACGCGGACAGGGGGAATTCACCCCTCCACTTT. It yields the protein CASSHADRGNSPLHF. V usage is TRBV4-1 and J usage is TRBJ1-6, with TRBD1 identical over 10 bases. The V segment lost 3 bases and the J segment 7 bases; nucleotides outside the gene matches: 3. The CDR3 loop spans 15 amino acids. Germline V gene lookup returns CDR1 MGHRA and CDR2 YSYEKL.

This clonotype was detected many times. The rearrangement uses TRBV7-2 and TRBJ1-1, with TRBD1 as a possible D gene (6 bases). The CDR3 loop spans 14 amino acids. The germline V gene has CDR1 SGHTA and CDR2 FQGNSA. Trimming pared 5 bases from V and 8 bases from J, leaving 18 bases between. DNA for the CDR3: TGTGCCAGCAGCCCTCAAGGGGGGAGGGAAGAAGCTTTCTTT. This translates into CASSPQGGREEAFF.

The rearrangement uses TRBV12-5 and TRBJ1-3; D is unresolved. CDR3 size: 13 residues. V was cut by 0 bases and J by 4 bases, with 4 bases left in between. The germline V gene has CDR1 LGHNT and CDR2 FRNRAP. The CDR3 sequence is CASGLVQGNTIYF. CDR3 nucleotide sequence: TGTGCTAGTGGTTTGGTACAGGGAAACACCATATATTTT.

At least ten counts were recorded for this clonotype. The gene calls are TRBV7-2 and TRBJ2-3, with 7 bases lining up with TRBD2. The trim removed 5 bases at V and 0 bases at J, leaving 8 bases unmatched. The CDR3 sequence is 16 residues long. Per germline, CDR1 SGHTA and CDR2 FQGNSA. CDR3 residues: CASSLMASGSTDTQYF. CDR3 nucleotide sequence: TGTGCCAGCAGCCTCATGGCTAGCGGTAGCACAGATACGCAGTATTTT.

This clonotype has more than one count but fewer than ten. V is TRBV4-3 and J is TRBJ1-2; D is unclear. With 0 bases removed from V and 6 bases from J, the gap between germline ends came to 11 bases. In germline, CDR1 is LGHNA, CDR2 YSLEER. The CDR3 loop spans 14 amino acids. CDR3 residues: CASSQDLGRHGYTF. DNA of the CDR3: TGCGCCAGCAGCCAAGATCTAGGGAGGCATGGCTACACCTTC.

The genes are TRBV7-9 and TRBJ1-2; 8 positions match TRBD1. The CDR3 runs to 14 residues. The germline V gene has CDR1 SEHNR and CDR2 FQNEAQ (reference sequence). The trim removed 5 bases at V and 6 bases at J, leaving 8 bases unmatched. DNA of the CDR3: TGTGCCAGCAGCGTACCACAGGGGGTTGATGGCTACACCTTC. It translates to CASSVPQGVDGYTF.

This chain joins TRBV4-2 and TRBJ1-1, with D hard to call. The CDR3 is 15 residues long. The V end lost 0 bases, the J end lost 2 bases, and 10 bases lay between the germline ends. Per germline, CDR1 LGHNA and CDR2 YNFKEQ. The CDR3 nucleotides read TGTGCCAGCAGCCAAGATAATCGGGGAAACACTGAAGCTTTCTTT. This gives the protein CASSQDNRGNTEAFF.

There are many counts of this clonotype. This chain joins TRBV12-3 or TRBV12-4 and TRBJ2-5; D uncertain. The CDR3 totals 14 residues. The V gene lost 3 bases and the J gene lost 3 bases, with 11 bases spanning the gap. In nucleotides, the CDR3 is TGTGCCAGCAGTTTGTCGGGCGGCGAAGAGACCCAGTACTTC. Protein: CASSLSGGEETQYF.

The gene calls are TRBV28 and TRBJ2-1; 7 bases are shared with TRBD2. Germline CDR1 and CDR2: MDHEN and SYDVKM. The CDR3 is 17 amino acids. Trimming removed 5 bases from V and 7 bases from J; junction bases left unmatched: 17. The CDR3 sequence: CASSPQSGISLFNEQFF. The CDR3 DNA follows: TGTGCCAGCAGTCCTCAAAGCGGGATTAGCCTTTTTAATGAGCAGTTCTTC.

This clonotype was recorded a few times. The CDR3 region is CSAGWMRRRTDTQYF. For the CDR3, the DNA is TGCAGTGCCGGCTGGATGAGACGCCGCACAGATACGCAGTATTTT. V usage is TRBV20-1 and J usage is TRBJ2-3; D gene uncertain. V lost 6 bases and J lost 1, with 17 bases in between. CDR3 size: 15 residues. CDR1 DFQATT and CDR2 SNEGSKA come from the germline V gene (reference sequence).

The chain has TRBV3-1 and TRBJ1-1, with D possibly TRBD1 on 5 matching bases. The CDR3 loop spans 15 amino acids. CDR1 is LGHDT, CDR2 YNNKEL, per germline (reference sequence). V was clipped by 4 bases and J by 0 bases, with 12 bases between them. CDR3 sequence (DNA): TGTGCCAGCAGCCCACTGGGGGGAGTGAACACTGAAGCTTTCTTT. Amino acid sequence: CASSPLGGVNTEAFF.

This clonotype turned up a few times. The chain employs TRBV12-3 or TRBV12-4 and TRBJ1-1, with TRBD1 matching 9 bases. The CDR3 covers 15 residues. Losses at the gene ends were 5 bases for V and 1 base for J; bases not matched to a gene: 5. This CDR3 reads CASSPGQGSNTEAFF. As DNA, the CDR3 is TGTGCCAGCAGTCCGGGACAGGGTTCGAACACTGAAGCTTTCTTT.

This clonotype has a count of ten or more. The genes are TRBV7-2 and TRBJ1-1; no clear D gene. V was cut by 2 bases and J by 5 bases, with 9 bases left in between. The CDR3 spans 13 residues. CDR1 is SGHTA and CDR2 is FQGNSA in the germline V gene. CDR3 amino acids: CASSLNSWTEAFF. The CDR3, as DNA: TGTGCCAGCAGCTTAAACAGTTGGACTGAAGCTTTCTTT.